This entry describes one TCR beta chain. MiXCR was run by TCRdb on the 5' RACE reads, yielding one entry per CDR3 protein. The sample includes approximately 37,000 distinct CDR3 sequences, 18% of them seen just once. V dropped 3 bases and J dropped 4; count of bases not matched to a gene: 3. Germline CDR1 and CDR2: SGHRS and YFSETQ. The CDR3 totals 14 residues. The rearrangement links TRBV5-1 to TRBJ2-1; 8 bases agree with TRBD2. Sequencing was carried out using naive CD4+ T cells sorted from a lymph node. The subset: naive CD4+ T cells, CD4+CD45RA+CD25-. This receptor was obtained from a female donor with breast cancer. This CDR3 is CASSWGLEYNEQFF. CDR3 bases: TGCGCCAGCAGCTGGGGACTAGAATACAATGAGCAGTTCTTC.